This TCR beta chain originates from a study of blood T cell repertoires in COVID-19. Study context: The United States, Italy and Spain supplied acute and convalescent COVID-19 samples.

The CDR3 is 15 residues long. The V gene's germline CDR1 is LNHDA and CDR2 SQIVND (reference sequence). V gave up 1 base and J gave up 4 bases; unmatched junction bases: 3. Profiled with immunoSEQ multiplex PCR; TCRdb holds only in-frame clones, not every one. The sample has some 350,000 clones; more than 70% are singletons. The chain recombines TRBV19 with TRBJ1-2; 10 positions agree with TRBD1. This TCR derives from a woman in her seventies with COVID-19, enrolled during active disease. Source material: peripheral blood. In DNA form, the CDR3 reads TGTGCCAGTAGTATAGTGGGACAGGGGACCTATGGCTACACCTTC. It specifies CASSIVGQGTYGYTF.